This T cell receptor beta chain was sequenced for a study of blood T cell repertoires in COVID-19 (dated by TCRdb to the early 2020s). Broadly, across the study: The collaborator samples originated in the United States, Italy and Spain and spanned the acute and convalescent phases of COVID-19. The prospective study material was composed of cDNA or gDNA derived from T cells, B-cell-depleted T cells, or PBMCs. Subjects who had been exposed to COVID-19, were actively infected with it, or had recovered from it provided the deeply sampled blood TCRbeta repertoires that made up the dataset. The repertoires were made available in a free public database intended to serve as a resource for research on the immune response to SARS-CoV-2. Samples came from the ongoing ImmuneRACE study (first 160 participants) plus 1,254 subjects from 6 global collaborators. Sample metadata almost always included a de-identified subject ID, COVID-19 status, age in years and sex. HLA class I and class II types, where available, came from metadata supplied by the sample provider rather than from assay-based typing.

TCRbeta CDR3 regions were amplified from genomic DNA by means of the immunoSEQ Assay, a bias-controlled multiplex PCR. The authors processed their data as follows. Nucleated cell counts per sample were estimated from amplification of reference gene primers within the assay. Sequence reads were collapsed and filtered to measure the absolute abundance of every unique TCRbeta CDR3 rearrangement. For each sample, productive Simpson clonality was calculated by taking the square root of Simpson's diversity index across productive rearrangements. TCRdb's version of the immuneACCESS table is confined to in-frame rearrangements and falls short of the full clone set. An unresolved V gene accounts for under half of the shortfall where checked; the remainder is of unknown origin. Clone size and the V and J calls come from that table; the DNA yielded D and trimming. The sample includes some 320,000 clones, with around 87% observed a single time. 6.5% to 9.5% of the sample is in the top ten clones.

This clone has only one observation. Its cognate antigen has yet to be identified. One base away there is no much larger clone; base qualities are not given. The paper as a whole reports these results and caveats: How much clinical and demographic metadata was included differed by source and by participant, and the metadata was provided uncurated.

The CDR3 has 13 amino acids, counting the end cysteine and phenylalanine. The sequence is cut down to CDR3 DNA, 39 bases in frame from base 1. The trim is 10 bases for V and 6 bases for J, with a gap of 18 bases between the germline ends. Samples from volunteer blood donors who had recovered from COVID-19 were contributed by a second Seattle source. Whole blood was collected in K2EDTA tubes by collaborating institutions according to the institutions' own protocols. For TCRbeta analysis, collaborators shipped samples as frozen whole blood, isolated PBMCs, or DNA extracted from either of those sample types.

The sequence joins TRBV12-3 or TRBV12-4 to TRBJ1-1, with a weak D call of TRBD1 (6 bases match). The sample consisted of peripheral blood. The TCR was taken from a woman aged 50 to 60 who had recovered from COVID-19. The nucleotide sequence reads TGTGCCACTCGGCAAACAGGGTCTTCTGAAGCTTTCTTT. Translated, this gives CATRQTGSSEAFF.